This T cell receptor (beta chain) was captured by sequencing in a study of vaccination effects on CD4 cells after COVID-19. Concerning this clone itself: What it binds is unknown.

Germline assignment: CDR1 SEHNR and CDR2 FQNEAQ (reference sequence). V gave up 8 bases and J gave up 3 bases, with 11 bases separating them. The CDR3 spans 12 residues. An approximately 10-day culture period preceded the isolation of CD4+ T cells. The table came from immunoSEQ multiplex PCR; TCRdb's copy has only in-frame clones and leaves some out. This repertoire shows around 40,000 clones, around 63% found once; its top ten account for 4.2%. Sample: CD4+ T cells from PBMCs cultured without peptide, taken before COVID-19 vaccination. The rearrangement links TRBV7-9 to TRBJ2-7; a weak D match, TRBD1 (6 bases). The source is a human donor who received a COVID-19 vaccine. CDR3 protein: CASGAGDYEQYF. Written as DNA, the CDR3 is TGTGCCAGCGGGGCAGGGGACTACGAGCAGTACTTC.